Following are 12 T cell receptor beta chains from one sample sequenced in a study of persistence of HIV-infected CD4 T cells. Which antigens these TCRs recognize remains unknown. The libraries were made with immunoSEQ version 4 in survey mode. Profiled with immunoSEQ multiplex PCR; TCRdb holds only in-frame clones, not every one. The data show more than 30,000 clones, about 81% seen once. Lysates of CMV-infected fibroblasts at about 10 ug/mL stimulated these cells. Sorted nonresponding memory CD4+ T cells were CD40L-negative, CD69-negative, CD45RO-high. This specimen was CD4+ T cells sorted from PBMCs after roughly 20-hour stimulation, taken from a patient who received antiretroviral therapy. The receptors shown here come from an adult woman with HIV who was CMV-seropositive.

This chain connects TRBV14 to TRBJ1-2, with a tentative D call TRBD1 (5 bases). The CDR3 length is 18 residues. The V end was cut by 0 bases, the J end by 8 bases, with 25 bases between. Germline lookup yields CDR1 SGHDN and CDR2 FVKESK. The CDR3 bases are TGTGCCAGCAGCCAAGATGTTCCCGGGACCCCCGGGTTTGGAGGCTACACCTTC. It codes for CASSQDVPGTPGFGGYTF.

This chain connects TRBV5-1 to TRBJ2-7; the match to TRBD1 covers 7 bases. After removal of 3 bases from V and 3 bases from J, the junction contained 6 bases not matched to a gene. In germline, CDR1 is SGHRS, CDR2 YFSETQ. CDR3 length equals 14 residues. CDR3 DNA: TGCGCCAGCAGCTCCTTACAGGGGAACTACGAGCAGTACTTC. It yields the protein CASSSLQGNYEQYF.

The chain carries TRBV24-1 and TRBJ2-5; TRBD1 matches 12 bases. V shed 5 bases, J shed 5 bases, and the junction held 23 bases outside the gene matches. CDR1 and CDR2 (germline): KGHDR, SFDVKD. The CDR3 covers 21 residues. The CDR3 coding sequence is TGTGCCACCAGTGTGCTCGGGGGCTTACCGGGACAGGGGGCGGGCTCGGAGACCCAGTACTTC. It encodes CATSVLGGLPGQGAGSETQYF.

The chain carries TRBV2 and TRBJ1-1; D unresolved. Germline CDR1 reads SNHLY; CDR2 reads FYNNEI. Between the trimmed V and J ends, which lost 6 bases and 6 bases, there was a span of 17 bases. The CDR3 is made up of 14 amino acids. The CDR3 sequence is CASRPEFGIAEAFF. The DNA for the CDR3 is TGTGCCAGCAGGCCCGAATTTGGGATAGCTGAAGCTTTCTTT. Full variable domain (remainder filled in from reference TRBV2 and TRBJ1-1): EPEVTQTPSHQVTQMGQEVILRCVPISNHLYFYWYRQILGQKVEFLVSFYNNEISEKSEIFDDQFSVERPDGSNFTLKIRSTKLEDSAMYFCASRPEFGIAEAFFGQGTRLTVV.

The chain couples TRBV6-4 to TRBJ2-3; unclear D gene. Trimming stripped 2 bases from V and 1 base from J, with 13 bases between. The CDR3 loop spans 16 amino acids. The V gene's germline CDR1 is MRHNA and CDR2 SNTAGT. In DNA, the CDR3 is TGTGCCAGCAGTGACCGCGGTGAGCTGGGCACAGATACGCAGTATTTT. Translation gives CASSDRGELGTDTQYF.

The chain has TRBV24-1 and TRBJ2-2; D is uncertain. Germline CDR1 is KGHDR and CDR2 is SFDVKD. Trimming cost V 4 bases and J 0 bases, with 5 bases left between them. The CDR3 has 14 amino acids. The chain's CDR3 is CATSEWANTGELFF. DNA for the CDR3: TGTGCCACCAGTGAATGGGCGAACACCGGGGAGCTGTTTTTT.

The chain recombines TRBV7-2 with TRBJ2-3, with D possibly being TRBD1 (6 bases). Trimming took 6 bases from V and 1 from J, leaving 17 bases between them. Germline-derived CDR1 and CDR2 are SGHTA and FQGNSA. The CDR3 has 16 amino acids. Here the CDR3 DNA reads TGTGCCAGCAGGCGAGACCAGGGGCTAGGCACAGATACGCAGTATTTT. Amino acids: CASRRDQGLGTDTQYF.

CDR3 loop: CASSSTKLGTEEQYF. For the CDR3, the DNA is TGTGCCAGCAGCTCGACCAAACTTGGGACGGAAGAGCAGTACTTC. The J gene is TRBJ2-7, the V gene TRBV7-2; the D call may be TRBD1 or TRBD2 (5 bases each). There are 15 residues in the CDR3. Germline V lookup: CDR1 SGHTA, CDR2 FQGNSA. V was cut by 4 bases and J by 7 bases, with 20 bases left in between.

The CDR3, as DNA: TGCAGTGCTAGGGACAAAGAGACCCAGTACTTC. Protein: CSARDKETQYF. The genes are TRBV20-1 and TRBJ2-5; TRBD1 is a possible D gene (5 bases). Per germline, CDR1 DFQATT and CDR2 SNEGSKA (reference sequence). The CDR3 extends over 11 amino acids. Trimming took off 3 bases at V and 3 bases at J, with 5 bases between the two ends.

The J gene is TRBJ2-3, the V gene TRBV9, with D possibly being TRBD2 (5 bases). Trimming cost V 2 bases and J 6 bases, with 19 bases left between them. This CDR3 is 16 amino acids long. Germline V gene sequence: CDR1 SGDLS, CDR2 YYNGEE. In DNA form, the CDR3 reads TGTGCCAGCAGCGTTGAAGCCCACTTCCCGGGGGATACGCAGTATTTT. Encoded protein: CASSVEAHFPGDTQYF.

The chain recombines TRBV19 with TRBJ1-2, with D perhaps matching TRBD1 (5 bases). V lost 6 bases and J lost 8, with 19 bases in between. The CDR3 has 14 amino acids. Germline V CDR1 and CDR2: LNHDA, SQIVND (reference sequence). The CDR3 coding sequence is TGTGCCAGTAGCATTGGGGCAGGACTTTTGGGCTACACCTTC. It encodes CASSIGAGLLGYTF.

The chain links TRBV5-1 to TRBJ2-7; 10 bases are a match to TRBD1. The CDR3 length is 16 residues. V shed 0 bases, J shed 4 bases, and the junction held 7 bases outside the gene matches. In germline, CDR1 is SGHRS, CDR2 YFSETQ. The CDR3 bases are TGCGCCAGCAGCTTGGGGGCGGGACAGGGGAATTACGAGCAGTACTTC. Encoded protein: CASSLGAGQGNYEQYF.